What follows are 14 T cell receptor beta chains derived from one specimen sequenced in a study of T cells in Graves' hyperthyroidism and ophthalmopathy. RNA transcripts provided the source from which TCR beta CDR3 regions were amplified. The TCR CDR3 was amplified in a first-round RT-PCR using the HTBI primer set. TCRdb ran MiXCR on the multiplex PCR reads and lists one entry per CDR3 protein. The sample holds 450,000 to 650,000 distinct CDR3 sequences, approximately 15% seen once. Sequenced sample: blood. The source is a woman under 30 with Graves' ophthalmopathy.

The CDR3 loop reads CASSVYGRGTDTQYF. CDR3 in DNA: TGTGCCAGCAGCGTATACGGGAGGGGCACAGATACGCAGTATTTT. This sequence joins TRBV9 and TRBJ2-3; 8 bases map to TRBD2. Germline values: CDR1 SGDLS, CDR2 YYNGEE. The CDR3 runs to 15 residues. Unmatched junction bases numbered 2, after V lost 1 base and J lost 1 base. Together with reference TRBV9 and TRBJ2-3, the CDR3 gives the full variable domain: DSGVTQTPKHLITATGQRVTLRCSPRSGDLSVYWYQQSLDQGLQFLIQYYNGEERAKGNILERFSAQQFPDLHSELNLSSLELGDSALYFCASSVYGRGTDTQYFGPGTRLTVL.

Remarks on this clonotype: This may be a read error, as it is one base from a much larger clone. The CDR3 DNA sequence: TGCAGTGCTAGAGAGGGTAGCGGGGGGGCCGGTGAGACCCAGTACTTC. Protein sequence: CSAREGSGGAGETQYF. The chain has TRBV20-1 and TRBJ2-5, with TRBD2 matching over 11 bases. The CDR3 totals 16 residues. Trimming at V came to 0 bases and at J to 5 bases, leaving 8 bases not matched to a gene. Germline lookup yields CDR1 DFQATT and CDR2 SNEGSKA (reference sequence).

This clonotype was recorded a few times. The gene calls are TRBV12-3 or TRBV12-4 and TRBJ1-1; D remains ambiguous. The CDR3 length is 13 residues. CDR3 residues: CTIEQGDSTEAFF. CDR3 bases: TGTACCATAGAACAAGGAGATAGCACTGAAGCTTTCTTT.

At least ten counts were recorded for this clonotype. V is TRBV24-1 and J is TRBJ2-3; 14 nucleotides agree with TRBD2. The CDR3 contains 17 residues. Germline V gene data show CDR1 as KGHDR and CDR2 as SFDVKD. Germline trimming cut 3 bases from V and 6 bases from J; bases unmatched to any gene: 7. CDR3 sequence (DNA): TGTGCCACCAGTGATCCGGCTAGGACTAGCGGGAGGGATACGCAGTATTTT. Its protein product is CATSDPARTSGRDTQYF.

This clonotype was detected only a few times. The CDR3 DNA sequence: TGCAGTGCTAGAGACCCCGGGGCCGGGGTAGATACGCAGTATTTT. Protein product: CSARDPGAGVDTQYF. This sequence joins TRBV20-1 and TRBJ2-3, with D possibly called TRBD1 or TRBD2 (5 bases each). The CDR3 sequence is 15 residues long. Trimming stripped 0 bases from V and 5 bases from J, with 15 bases between. Germline values: CDR1 DFQATT, CDR2 SNEGSKA (reference sequence).

The rearrangement links TRBV6-2 or TRBV6-3 to TRBJ2-6; D gene unclear. Germline CDR1 reads MNHEY; CDR2 reads SVGEGT. V lost 0 bases to trimming and J lost 0 bases, with 3 bases between them. The CDR3 runs 15 residues. CDR3 nucleotide sequence: TGTGCCAGCAGTTACTCTAGCTCTGGGGCCAACGTCCTGACTTTC. Its translation: CASSYSSSGANVLTF.

This clonotype has ten or more counts. The genes are TRBV7-9 and TRBJ2-5; D assignment may be TRBD1 or TRBD2 (5 bases each). Germline CDR1 is SEHNR and CDR2 is FQNEAQ (reference sequence). Trimming cost V 4 bases and J 4 bases, with 10 bases left between them. CDR3 length: 13 amino acids. The DNA for the CDR3 is TGTGCCAGCAGCTCCGGGACGCGAGAGACCCAGTACTTC. Translated: CASSSGTRETQYF. The variable domain in full, with the rest retrieved from reference TRBV7-9 and TRBJ2-5, is DTGVSQNPRHKITKRGQNVTFRCDPISEHNRLYWYRQTLGQGPEFLTYFQNEAQLEKSRLLSDRFSAERPKGSFSTLEIQRTEQGDSAMYLCASSSGTRETQYFGPGTRLLVL.

This clonotype was counted many times. The gene calls are TRBV7-8 and TRBJ2-3; TRBD2 might be the D (5 bases). CDR3 length equals 17 residues. Deletions cut 6 bases from V and 0 bases from J, with 19 bases between. Germline CDR1 SGHVS, CDR2 FQNEAQ. The CDR3 is CASSLLTRVGSTDTQYF. The CDR3 DNA follows: TGTGCCAGCAGTTTACTAACGAGGGTGGGGAGCACAGATACGCAGTATTTT.

The V call is TRBV28, the J call TRBJ1-1; 12 bases align to TRBD1. Germline assignment: CDR1 MDHEN and CDR2 SYDVKM. This CDR3 comprises 16 residues. J gave up 7 bases and V 6 bases, and 12 bases lay outside the gene matches. CDR3 residues: CASRTGTGGLNGEAFF. The CDR3 coding sequence is TGTGCCAGCAGAACCGGGACAGGGGGCCTTAACGGTGAAGCTTTCTTT.

This sequence joins TRBV3-1 and TRBJ2-7; 11 bases fit TRBD2. CDR1 and CDR2 from the germline V gene are LGHDT and YNNKEL (reference sequence). J gave up 6 bases and V 5 bases, and 6 bases lay outside the gene matches. CDR3 length: 14 amino acids. CDR3 bases: TGTGCCAGCAGCGTTAGCGGGAGGGCTCGCGAGCAGTACTTC. It encodes CASSVSGRAREQYF.

The sample holds many counts of this clonotype. This sequence joins TRBV6-1 and TRBJ2-1; TRBD2 is a possible D gene (6 bases). The V end was cut by 5 bases, the J end by 7 bases, with 15 bases between. In germline, CDR1 is MNHNS, CDR2 SASEGT. The CDR3 has 14 amino acids. CDR3 region: CASSPGGISNEQFF. DNA of the CDR3: TGTGCCAGCAGTCCCGGCGGGATAAGTAATGAGCAGTTCTTC.

This chain connects TRBV4-1 to TRBJ2-7, with a tentative D call TRBD1 (6 bases). From germline, CDR1 is MGHRA and CDR2 YSYEKL. Trimming cost V 4 bases and J 2 bases, with 12 bases left between them. The CDR3 contains 14 residues. CDR3 sequence: CASSRGGETYEQYF. As DNA, the CDR3 is TGCGCCAGCAGCCGAGGGGGAGAAACCTACGAGCAGTACTTC.

The chain couples TRBV27 to TRBJ1-2; 8 bases match TRBD1. J gave up 2 bases and V 6 bases, and 14 bases lay outside the gene matches. This CDR3 has 17 residues. From germline, CDR1 is MNHEY and CDR2 SMNVEV (reference sequence). CDR3 in amino acids: CASRGTGLGTTNYGYTF. The CDR3 region has the DNA TGTGCCAGCAGGGGGACAGGCCTGGGGACCACCAACTATGGCTACACCTTC.

This clonotype showed up just a few times. This sequence joins TRBV9 and TRBJ2-1; 13 bases match TRBD2. This CDR3 is 17 amino acids long. Unmatched junction bases numbered 8, after V lost 4 bases and J lost 4 bases. CDR1 and CDR2 (germline): SGDLS, YYNGEE. The CDR3 spells CASSPRLAGGNYNEQFF. The DNA of the CDR3 is TGTGCCAGCAGCCCCCGACTAGCGGGAGGCAATTACAATGAGCAGTTCTTC. Together with reference TRBV9 and TRBJ2-1, the CDR3 gives the full variable domain: DSGVTQTPKHLITATGQRVTLRCSPRSGDLSVYWYQQSLDQGLQFLIQYYNGEERAKGNILERFSAQQFPDLHSELNLSSLELGDSALYFCASSPRLAGGNYNEQFFGPGTRLTVL.